This T cell receptor beta chain was recovered during a study of blood T cell repertoires in COVID-19. Sequenced by immunoSEQ multiplex PCR; TCRdb stores in-frame clones only, minus some. This sample has about 280,000 clones; about 90% occur once, and the top ten carry roughly 11%. Trimming removed 3 bases from V and 3 bases from J, with 6 bases in between. Per the germline V gene, CDR1 is WNHNN and CDR2 is SYGVQD (reference sequence). This CDR3 has 13 amino acids. Sequencing was carried out using peripheral blood. This clonotype was obtained from a woman between 25 and 40 years old with COVID-19, enrolled during active disease. This chain joins TRBV10-1 and TRBJ1-5; D is ambiguous. The CDR3 loop is CASSETPNQPQHF. In DNA, the CDR3 is TGCGCCAGCAGTGAAACACCCAATCAGCCCCAGCATTTT.